A single sample is the source of the 15 T cell receptor beta chains below, sequenced in a study of siplizumab effects on memory and regulatory T cells. The data were produced by immunoSEQ multiplex PCR, yet TCRdb's version contains in-frame clones alone and is incomplete. Of approximately 60,000 clones listed, 70% to 85% were seen once; the top ten hold 0.42%. Sequences were obtained from memory CD4+ T cells sorted from blood. The source of these receptors is a human donor in good health.

The chain has TRBV7-2 and TRBJ1-6, with a possible D match to TRBD1 (5 bases). The CDR3 has 15 residues. V lost 1 base, J lost 7 bases, and 11 bases lay in between. Germline V gene lookup returns CDR1 SGHTA and CDR2 FQGNSA. In nucleotides, the CDR3 is TGTGCCAGCAGCTTAGGGGGGACTCTAAATTCACCCCTCCACTTT. It specifies CASSLGGTLNSPLHF.

This chain connects TRBV27 to TRBJ2-3; D is uncertain. The CDR3 is 13 residues long. V was shortened by 5 bases and J by 6 bases, with 12 bases between the two germline ends. CDR1 MNHEY and CDR2 SMNVEV come from the germline V gene (reference sequence). The CDR3 is CASSPLSADTQYF. The DNA for the CDR3 is TGTGCCAGCAGTCCCTTAAGTGCGGATACGCAGTATTTT.

The chain combines TRBV5-6 with TRBJ2-4, with TRBD2 matching 7 bases. The V segment lost 4 bases and the J segment 3 bases; nucleotides outside the gene matches: 10. The CDR3 length is 16 residues. CDR1 SGHDT and CDR2 YYEEEE come from the germline V gene. CDR3 DNA: TGTGCCAGCAGCCTCTGGGGGGGTCAAGGCAAAAACATTCAGTACTTC. Translation: CASSLWGGQGKNIQYF.

V and J are TRBV14 and TRBJ2-3; 7 nucleotides agree with TRBD1. Per germline, CDR1 SGHDN and CDR2 FVKESK. This CDR3 spans 17 amino acids. Losses at the gene ends were 3 bases for V and 4 bases for J; bases not matched to a gene: 13. The CDR3 DNA is TGTGCCAGCAGCCAGCCAACCGGGACAGCTAAGGCAGATACGCAGTATTTT. Its protein product is CASSQPTGTAKADTQYF.

This clone showed up just once. This sequence joins TRBV10-3 and TRBJ1-6; D is unclear. Germline-derived CDR1 and CDR2 are ENHRY and SYGVKD. Trimming left V 3 bases short and J 7 bases short, with 7 bases between. This CDR3 has 13 residues. The CDR3 coding sequence is TGTGCCATCAGTGACGGGCCCAATTCACCCCTCCACTTT. It is translated as CAISDGPNSPLHF.

The V and J genes are TRBV7-2 and TRBJ2-7; D is possibly TRBD1 (5 bases). The germline CDR1 and CDR2 sequences are SGHTA and FQGNSA. The CDR3 covers 15 residues. V shed 1 base and J shed 1 base, with 11 bases lying between them. DNA for the CDR3: TGTGCCAGCAGCTTAGGCAGGGCAGGGTCCTACGAGCAGTACTTC. Its protein is CASSLGRAGSYEQYF.

This clone appeared a few times. The DNA of the CDR3 is TGCAGCGTTGACGGGGGACACCAAGAGACCCAGTACTTC. As protein: CSVDGGHQETQYF. This rearrangement joins TRBV29-1 to TRBJ2-5, with D perhaps TRBD2 (6 bases). V was shortened by 3 bases and J by 0 bases, with 8 bases between the two germline ends. The CDR3 has 13 residues. Germline V lookup: CDR1 SQVTM, CDR2 ANQGSEA.

This rearrangement joins TRBV7-9 to TRBJ2-3; 13 bases line up with TRBD2. Unmatched junction bases numbered 6, after V lost 5 bases and J lost 7 bases. The germline V gene encodes CDR1 SEHNR and CDR2 FQNEAQ (reference sequence). The CDR3 contains 15 residues. CDR3 sequence: CASSPLAGGLNTQYF. The CDR3 DNA follows: TGTGCCAGCAGCCCACTAGCGGGGGGGCTAAATACGCAGTATTTT.

The CDR3: CASSLGPGENTEAFF. CDR3 DNA sequence: TGTGCCAGCAGCTTAGGCCCGGGGGAGAACACTGAAGCTTTCTTT. The genes are TRBV11-3 and TRBJ1-1, with D possibly being TRBD1 (5 bases). Germline CDR1 is SGHNT and CDR2 is YENEEA. V lost 1 base to trimming and J lost 1 base, with 10 bases between them. CDR3 length: 15 residues.

The chain combines TRBV6-1 with TRBJ2-7; 7 positions agree with TRBD1. The CDR3 length is 15 residues. The germline gives CDR1 MNHNS, CDR2 SASEGT. Trimming cost V 1 base and J 3 bases; bases outside gene matches: 6. The CDR3 reads CASSEVWDSDYEQYF. The DNA for the CDR3 is TGTGCCAGCAGTGAAGTCTGGGACAGTGACTACGAGCAGTACTTC.

The genes are TRBV13 and TRBJ1-1, with 10 positions matching TRBD1. Germline V gives CDR1 PRHDT, CDR2 FYEKMQ (reference sequence). V lost 6 bases to trimming and J lost 5 bases; unmatched junction nucleotides: 6. The CDR3 consists of 14 residues. CDR3 sequence: CASSPRQGATEAFF. Here the CDR3 DNA reads TGTGCCAGCAGTCCCCGACAGGGGGCGACTGAAGCTTTCTTT.

This clone was recorded a few times. The chain links TRBV5-6 to TRBJ2-7, with TRBD2 matching 7 bases. The germline V gene has CDR1 SGHDT and CDR2 YYEEEE. The CDR3 length is 12 residues. The junction had 4 bases not matched to a gene; V was cut back by 4 bases and J by 6 bases. The CDR3 spells CASSVGLVEQYF. The CDR3 bases are TGTGCCAGCAGCGTTGGACTAGTCGAGCAGTACTTC.

The gene calls are TRBV18 and TRBJ2-1, with D tentatively TRBD1 (5 bases). The CDR3 extends over 14 amino acids. Trimming left V 3 bases short and J 3 bases short, with 9 bases between. Germline-derived CDR1 and CDR2 are KGHSH and LQKENI. DNA of the CDR3: TGTGCCAGCTCACCGGACACCCGCTACAATGAGCAGTTCTTC. Protein product: CASSPDTRYNEQFF.

This clone was seen a handful of times. The chain is built from TRBV5-1 and TRBJ1-2; no clear D. Germline V gene lookup returns CDR1 SGHRS and CDR2 YFSETQ. The CDR3 has 13 residues. V lost 0 bases and J lost 11, with 14 bases in between. This chain's CDR3 is CASSLEVTVGYTF. The DNA for the CDR3 is TGCGCCAGCAGCTTGGAGGTCACGGTTGGGTACACCTTC. The full variable domain, in which reference TRBV5-1 and TRBJ1-2 provide the parts outside the CDR3, is KAGVTQTPRYLIKTRGQQVTLSCSPISGHRSVSWYQQTPGQGLQFLFEYFSETQRNKGNFPGRFSGRQFSNSRSEMNVSTLELGDSALYLCASSLEVTVGYTFGSGTRLTVV.

The V and J genes are TRBV12-5 and TRBJ1-4, with TRBD1 identical over 10 bases. J gave up 5 bases and V 4 bases, and 1 base lay outside the gene matches. CDR3 length: 14 amino acids. Looked up from germline, CDR1 is LGHNT and CDR2 is FRNRAP. The CDR3 region is CASGSGQGNEKLFF. CDR3 nucleotides: TGTGCTAGTGGTTCGGGACAGGGGAATGAAAAACTGTTTTTT.